A single sample gave rise to the 30 T cell receptor beta chains below, sequenced in a study of PD-1 blockade in classical Hodgkin lymphoma. All trial patients relapsed after autologous stem cell transplantation. Assay: immunoSEQ multiplex PCR; the TCRdb copy retains only in-frame clones and omits some. In the table there are about 110,000 clones, about 89% of which are singletons. The sample was peripheral blood mononuclear cells (PBMCs), taken before the second cycle of nivolumab. These receptors all come from a human donor with classical Hodgkin lymphoma.

Only one count was recorded for this clone. The chain carries TRBV6-4 and TRBJ2-3; TRBD1 agrees at 9 bases. CDR1 is MRHNA, CDR2 SNTAGT, per germline. Trimming cost V 5 bases and J 3 bases; bases outside gene matches: 9. This CDR3 contains 16 residues. The CDR3 sequence is CASSLFTGTGTDTQYF. In DNA form, the CDR3 reads TGTGCCAGCAGTCTTTTTACCGGGACAGGGACAGATACGCAGTATTTT.

The chain recombines TRBV5-4 with TRBJ2-7, with D uncertain. V lost 2 bases and J 3 bases, leaving 3 bases between the germline ends. In germline, CDR1 is SGHNT, CDR2 YYREEE (reference sequence). CDR3 length: 11 amino acids. The CDR3 loop reads CASSFNYEQYF. The CDR3 region has the DNA TGTGCCAGCAGCTTTAACTACGAGCAGTACTTC.

The chain is built from TRBV6-6 and TRBJ1-5; the D gene is possibly TRBD1 (6 bases). V was cut by 0 bases and J by 3 bases, with 9 bases left in between. CDR1 and CDR2 (germline): MNHNY, SVGAGI (reference sequence). The length of the CDR3 is 15 residues. The CDR3 sequence is CASSYSDRLNQPQHF. Here the CDR3 DNA reads TGTGCCAGCAGTTACTCTGACAGGCTCAATCAGCCCCAGCATTTT.

The chain employs TRBV4-3 and TRBJ2-5; TRBD2 might be the D (6 bases). This CDR3 spans 16 amino acids. With 0 bases removed from V and 5 bases from J, the gap between germline ends came to 16 bases. Germline V gene sequence: CDR1 LGHNA, CDR2 YSLEER. CDR3 sequence reads: CASSQDEKAGLETQYF. CDR3 DNA: TGCGCCAGCAGCCAAGATGAAAAAGCGGGTCTGGAGACCCAGTACTTC.

The chain couples TRBV7-2 to TRBJ1-3; D is possibly TRBD1 (5 bases). Trimming took off 2 bases at V and 0 bases at J, with 14 bases between the two ends. Germline V gene lookup returns CDR1 SGHTA and CDR2 FQGNSA. The CDR3 has 17 amino acids. For the CDR3, the DNA is TGTGCCAGCAGCTTAAGTAGAGGGGATCGCTCTGGAAACACCATATATTTT. Translating it yields CASSLSRGDRSGNTIYF.

The chain is built from TRBV30 and TRBJ1-6, with 8 bases aligning to TRBD1. Germline trimming cut 3 bases from V and 5 bases from J; bases unmatched to any gene: 6. CDR3 length: 15 residues. CDR1 and CDR2 (germline): GTSNPN, SVGIG (reference sequence). The CDR3 region has the DNA TGTGCCTGGAGGTGGGACAGGCCGAATAATTCACCCCTCCACTTT. Encoded protein: CAWRWDRPNNSPLHF.

This chain joins TRBV28 and TRBJ1-1; D is unclear. V lost 0 bases, J lost 10 bases, and 12 bases lay in between. Germline assignment: CDR1 MDHEN and CDR2 SYDVKM. The CDR3 is 13 residues long. CDR3 region: CASSLWPGVGAFF. As DNA, the CDR3 is TGTGCCAGCAGTTTATGGCCCGGAGTAGGAGCTTTCTTT.

V is TRBV4-3 and J is TRBJ1-4, with no clear D. The CDR3 runs 15 residues. V was pared by 0 bases and J by 8 bases, with 13 bases between. The germline CDR1 and CDR2 sequences are LGHNA and YSLEER. The DNA of the CDR3 is TGCGCCAGCAGCCAAGAGGGCAACCTGAGGGAAAAACTGTTTTTT. Protein product: CASSQEGNLREKLFF.

Turning to this clone: The same CDR3 also results from other DNA sequences found in this sample. V is TRBV27 and J is TRBJ2-6; D is ambiguous. V was cut by 3 bases and J by 1 base, with 1 base left in between. Germline CDR1 and CDR2: MNHEY and SMNVEV (reference sequence). CDR3 length: 13 amino acids. The CDR3 spells CASSFSGANVLTF. CDR3 bases: TGTGCCAGCAGTTTTTCTGGGGCCAACGTCCTGACTTTC.

Turning to this clone: At one of its ends the junction is not consistent with the germline gene, which may arise from a read error. Other DNA sequences in the sample encode the same CDR3. This chain connects TRBV6-6 to TRBJ1-2; unclear D gene. This CDR3 comprises 15 residues. CDR1 and CDR2 (germline): MNHNY, SVGAGI (reference sequence). CDR3 loop: CASSQPGRRNYGYTF. CDR3 nucleotide sequence: TGTGCCAGCAGCCAGCCTGGACGGAGAAACTATGGCTACACCTTT.

This clone was observed a handful of times. The V and J genes are TRBV6-5 and TRBJ1-1; tentative D call: TRBD1 (6 bases). CDR1 and CDR2 (germline): MNHEY, SVGAGI. Deletions cut 4 bases from V and 8 bases from J, with 17 bases between. CDR3 size: 14 residues. The CDR3 DNA reads as TGTGCCAGCAGTTCCGACAGGTACAACCTCGAAGCTTTCTTT. It codes for CASSSDRYNLEAFF.

V is TRBV2 and J is TRBJ1-6; weak D call: TRBD1 (5 bases). CDR3 size: 15 residues. Germline CDR1 and CDR2: SNHLY and FYNNEI. V was cut by 8 bases and J by 10 bases, with 21 bases left in between. The CDR3 reads CASFFARTTGSPLHF. Here the CDR3 DNA reads TGTGCCAGCTTTTTTGCCCGGACAACGGGATCACCCCTCCACTTT.

This clone was seen once. V usage is TRBV19 and J usage is TRBJ2-5, with 7 bases that match TRBD1. The CDR3 is 15 amino acids. Germline lookup yields CDR1 LNHDA and CDR2 SQIVND (reference sequence). V shed 4 bases and J 5 bases; nucleotides not matched to a gene: 10. In DNA form, the CDR3 reads TGTGCCAGTAGTAACGGCCCCGGGACAGTGGAGACCCAGTACTTC. Translating it yields CASSNGPGTVETQYF.

V is TRBV4-2 and J is TRBJ2-7; D is unresolved. The CDR3 is made up of 14 amino acids. The germline V gene has CDR1 LGHNA and CDR2 YNFKEQ. The V gene lost 5 bases and the J gene lost 6 bases, with 17 bases spanning the gap. This CDR3 reads CASSFEGAAPEQYF. The CDR3 DNA reads as TGTGCCAGCAGCTTCGAAGGAGCAGCGCCCGAGCAGTACTTC.

With respect to this clone: One junction end disagrees with the germline gene, perhaps due to a read error. The genes are TRBV29-1 and TRBJ2-2, with TRBD1 matching over 10 bases. This CDR3 comprises 12 residues. Per the germline V gene, CDR1 is SQVTM and CDR2 is ANQGSEA. The CDR3 loop reads CSVGSGTGVLFF. CDR3 nucleotide sequence: TGCAGCGTTGGGAGCGGGACAGGGGTGCTGTTTTTT.

The chain recombines TRBV11-2 with TRBJ1-1, with TRBD1 as a possible D gene (5 bases). The CDR3 contains 14 residues. Trimming removed 5 bases at V and 2 bases at J, with 12 bases between. Germline assignment: CDR1 SGHAT and CDR2 FQNNGV. The CDR3 nucleotides are TGTGCCAGCAGCCGCGGGGCCTCCAACACTGAAGCTTTCTTT. Protein product: CASSRGASNTEAFF.

CDR3 bases: TGTGCCAGTAGTATCGGGGGGGGTAGCACTGAAGCTTTCTTT. Translating gives CASSIGGGSTEAFF. This sequence joins TRBV19 and TRBJ1-1; TRBD1 is a possible D gene (5 bases). Germline CDR1 reads LNHDA; CDR2 reads SQIVND (reference sequence). V lost 3 bases to trimming and J lost 4 bases, with 12 bases between them. The CDR3 consists of 14 residues.

The chain combines TRBV19 with TRBJ2-5, with D maybe TRBD2 (5 bases). Germline lookup yields CDR1 LNHDA and CDR2 SQIVND (reference sequence). Trimming removed 1 base from V and 4 bases from J, with 13 bases in between. The CDR3 runs to 15 residues. As DNA, the CDR3 is TGTGCCAGTAGTATAGCAGGACTGCTGGCAGAGACCCAGTACTTC. Translation: CASSIAGLLAETQYF.

Only one count was recorded for this clone. The chain links TRBV4-3 to TRBJ2-1; 12 bases fit TRBD2. This CDR3 contains 15 residues. Germline loops: CDR1 LGHNA, CDR2 YSLEER. V shed 1 base and J 7 bases; nucleotides not matched to a gene: 2. CDR3 nucleotides: TGCGCCAGCAGCCAAGGGACTAGCGGGATAAATGAGCAGTTCTTC. Protein product: CASSQGTSGINEQFF.

The rearrangement uses TRBV11-1 and TRBJ1-2, with a possible D match to TRBD1 (6 bases). From germline, CDR1 is SGHAT and CDR2 FQDESV (reference sequence). This CDR3 has 12 amino acids. Trimming left V 6 bases short and J 8 bases short, with 13 bases between. The CDR3 sequence is CASSSHRDGYTF. DNA for the CDR3: TGTGCCAGCAGTTCTCACAGGGACGGCTACACCTTC. The full variable domain, completed using reference TRBV11-1 and TRBJ1-2, is EAEVAQSPRYKITEKSQAVAFWCDPISGHATLYWYRQILGQGPELLVQFQDESVVDDSQLPKDRFSAERLKGVDSTLKIQPAELGDSAMYLCASSSHRDGYTFGSGTRLTVV.

This clone was seen only a few times. The chain recombines TRBV9 with TRBJ1-2, with D tentatively TRBD1 (5 bases). Germline values: CDR1 SGDLS, CDR2 YYNGEE. Between the trimmed V and J ends, which lost 4 bases and 3 bases, there was a span of 19 bases. This CDR3 spans 16 amino acids. The CDR3 sequence is CASSPTGGVGHYGYTF. DNA of the CDR3: TGTGCCAGCAGCCCCACGGGAGGGGTCGGGCACTATGGCTACACCTTC.

The chain carries TRBV25-1 and TRBJ2-3; 7 nucleotides match TRBD1. Germline trimming cut 4 bases from V and 3 bases from J; bases unmatched to any gene: 7. CDR1 is MGHDK and CDR2 is SYGVNS in the germline V gene. This CDR3 contains 15 residues. Here the CDR3 reads CASSARQGLTDTQYF. The CDR3 DNA reads as TGTGCCAGCAGTGCACGACAGGGTCTAACAGATACGCAGTATTTT. The full variable domain, in which reference TRBV25-1 and TRBJ2-3 provide the parts outside the CDR3, is EADIYQTPRYLVIGTGKKITLECSQTMGHDKMYWYQQDPGMELHLIHYSYGVNSTEKGDLSSESTVSRIRTEHFPLTLESARPSHTSQYLCASSARQGLTDTQYFGPGTRLTVL.

The chain links TRBV7-9 to TRBJ2-7; D is ambiguous. The length of the CDR3 is 13 residues. Deletions cut 5 bases from V and 2 bases from J, with 10 bases between. The germline CDR1 and CDR2 sequences are SEHNR and FQNEAQ (reference sequence). Written as DNA, the CDR3 is TGTGCCAGCAGCCCGGGTAGCACCTACGAGCAGTACTTC. This translates into CASSPGSTYEQYF.

This sequence joins TRBV29-1 and TRBJ1-1; D call uncertain. Germline CDR1 reads SQVTM; CDR2 reads ANQGSEA. The CDR3 consists of 13 residues. V dropped 1 base and J dropped 1 base, with 7 bases sitting between them. The CDR3 sequence is CSVEGPGNTEAFF. The CDR3 nucleotides read TGCAGCGTTGAAGGGCCAGGGAACACTGAAGCTTTCTTT. The complete variable domain, with remaining parts taken from reference TRBV29-1 and TRBJ1-1, reads SAVISQKPSRDICQRGTSLTIQCQVDSQVTMMFWYRQQPGQSLTLIATANQGSEATYESGFVIDKFPISRPNLTFSTLTVSNMSPEDSSIYLCSVEGPGNTEAFFGQGTRLTVV.

V gene TRBV2 combines with J gene TRBJ1-1, with D unresolved. CDR1 is SNHLY and CDR2 is FYNNEI in the germline V gene. V lost 5 bases and J 1 base, leaving 5 bases between the germline ends. The CDR3 contains 12 residues. CDR3 protein: CASSPQNTEAFF. The CDR3 coding sequence is TGTGCCAGCAGTCCCCAGAACACTGAAGCTTTCTTT.

The chain employs TRBV5-4 and TRBJ1-2; 8 bases fit TRBD1. Germline V lookup: CDR1 SGHNT, CDR2 YYREEE (reference sequence). J gave up 5 bases and V 4 bases, and 10 bases lay outside the gene matches. The CDR3 contains 15 residues. The CDR3 region has the DNA TGTGCCAGCAGCCACGTGGACAGGGCGGGGTATGGCTACACCTTC. Translating it yields CASSHVDRAGYGYTF.

This clone was detected only a few times. V gene TRBV2 combines with J gene TRBJ1-2; TRBD1 might be the D (5 bases). Trimming shortened V by 3 bases and J by 4 bases, and 15 bases separated the two germline ends. Germline CDR1 reads SNHLY; CDR2 reads FYNNEI. The CDR3 length is 15 residues. As DNA, the CDR3 is TGTGCCAGCAGTGATGCCGGGCAGGGAAGCTATGGCTACACCTTC. Protein sequence: CASSDAGQGSYGYTF.

CDR3 residues: CASSPTQGTGPEKLFF. For the CDR3, the DNA is TGTGCCAGCTCACCAACACAGGGGACAGGCCCTGAAAAACTGTTTTTT. The chain combines TRBV18 with TRBJ1-4, with 8 nucleotides matching TRBD1. CDR1 and CDR2 (germline): KGHSH, LQKENI. CDR3 size: 16 residues. V dropped 2 bases and J dropped 7; count of bases not matched to a gene: 9.

The J gene is TRBJ2-2, the V gene TRBV2; 7 nucleotides match TRBD1. Germline values: CDR1 SNHLY, CDR2 FYNNEI. Unmatched junction bases numbered 2, after V lost 5 bases and J lost 2 bases. The CDR3 has 14 amino acids. The CDR3 here is CASSRTGNTGELFF. The CDR3, as DNA: TGTGCCAGCAGTAGGACAGGAAACACCGGGGAGCTGTTTTTT.

The CDR3 DNA reads as TGTGCCAGCAGCTTGGATTCCCTCTCCTACAATGAGCAGTTCTTC. Encoded protein: CASSLDSLSYNEQFF. The chain employs TRBV5-4 and TRBJ2-1; no clear D. From germline, CDR1 is SGHNT and CDR2 YYREEE (reference sequence). V lost 0 bases and J 0 bases, leaving 7 bases between the germline ends. The CDR3 runs to 15 residues.